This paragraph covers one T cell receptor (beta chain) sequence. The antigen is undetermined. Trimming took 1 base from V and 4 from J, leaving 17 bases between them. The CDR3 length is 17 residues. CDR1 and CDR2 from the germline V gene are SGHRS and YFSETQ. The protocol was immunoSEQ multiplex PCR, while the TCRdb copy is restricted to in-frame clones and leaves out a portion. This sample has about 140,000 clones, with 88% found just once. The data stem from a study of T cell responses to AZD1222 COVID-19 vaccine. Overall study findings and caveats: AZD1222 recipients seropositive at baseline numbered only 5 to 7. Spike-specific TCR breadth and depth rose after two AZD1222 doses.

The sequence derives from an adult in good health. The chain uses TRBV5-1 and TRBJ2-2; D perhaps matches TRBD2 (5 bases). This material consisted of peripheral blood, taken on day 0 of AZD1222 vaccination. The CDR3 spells CASSLSSVSASTGELFF. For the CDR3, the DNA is TGCGCCAGCAGCTTGAGTTCGGTTAGCGCCTCCACCGGGGAGCTGTTTTTT.